This T cell receptor (beta chain) was recovered during a study of shared clonotypes between healthy human individuals. Study-level results: Shared clonotypes: about 5% naive CD4, around 3.7% naive CD8, about 2.2% memory CD4, approximately 0.37% memory CD8. Non-shared clonotypes displayed generation probabilities falling below those of clonotypes present in all four donors. Clonotype sharing across donors was expected to vary with sequencing depth.

Study processing details: Filtering differed, since immunoSEQ gave only junction sequences and no quality scores. Assay used: immunoSEQ multiplex PCR; TCRdb lists only in-frame clones, some missing. V and J calls and clone size are as listed in that table; D and trimming were resolved from the DNA. This table has about 2.1 million clones, 85% to 95% appearing once. Naive-designated CD8 cells lacked CD45RO, were positively enriched for CCR7, and omitted terminally differentiated effector memory CD45RA+ cells. As regards this clone: Its antigen is still unknown.

From germline, CDR1 is MNHEY and CDR2 SMNVEV (reference sequence). The length of the CDR3 is 17 residues. The trim removed 4 bases at V and 3 bases at J, leaving 11 bases unmatched. The sequence was collected from a man between 18 and 29 years old in good health. Some clones in this sample may be carry-over from other donors' samples. Sample: naive CD8+ T cells from PBMCs. The chain uses TRBV27 and TRBJ1-2; 10 nucleotides line up with TRBD1. CDR3 in amino acids: CASSSARTGGRDYGYTF. CDR3 in DNA: TGTGCCAGCAGTTCAGCTCGGACAGGGGGAAGGGACTATGGCTACACCTTC.